A single sample is the source of the 30 T cell receptor beta chains below, sequenced in a study of blood T cell repertoires in COVID-19. Some clones are missing from TCRdb's copy, which holds only in-frame ones; the method was immunoSEQ multiplex PCR. The sample carries 300,000 or so clones, 88% recorded once. Sequencing was performed on peripheral blood. All receptors derive from a woman aged 25 to 39 who had recovered from COVID-19.

This clone was detected only once. The rearrangement joins TRBV13 to TRBJ1-1; D not resolved. Germline V gene sequence: CDR1 PRHDT, CDR2 FYEKMQ (reference sequence). Trimming shortened V by 3 bases and J by 5 bases, and 16 bases separated the two germline ends. This CDR3 has 15 amino acids. CDR3 region: CASSLRAGAMTEAFF. CDR3 bases: TGTGCCAGCAGCTTGCGGGCGGGAGCGATGACTGAAGCTTTCTTT.

The chain recombines TRBV6-5 with TRBJ2-7; weak D call: TRBD1 (5 bases). Germline V CDR1 and CDR2: MNHEY, SVGAGI. With 5 bases removed from V and 7 bases from J, the gap between germline ends came to 12 bases. This CDR3 has 12 residues. The CDR3 is CASSNPGLEQYF. The DNA for the CDR3 is TGTGCCAGCAGTAACCCAGGGTTGGAGCAGTACTTC.

The rearrangement joins TRBV28 to TRBJ1-2, with no clear D. Germline loops: CDR1 MDHEN, CDR2 SYDVKM. The CDR3 has 13 amino acids. Trimming stripped 6 bases from V and 3 bases from J, with 11 bases between. The CDR3 DNA reads as TGTGCCAGCAGCGTCCCGGCGGACTATGGCTACACCTTC. Protein sequence: CASSVPADYGYTF.

The V gene is TRBV24-1, the J gene TRBJ2-5; D gene unclear. This CDR3 has 14 residues. V was cut by 2 bases and J by 1 base, with 7 bases left in between. Germline lookup yields CDR1 KGHDR and CDR2 SFDVKD. The CDR3 loop is CATSDSRVQETQYF. The CDR3 nucleotides are TGTGCCACCAGTGATTCCCGGGTCCAAGAGACCCAGTACTTC.

This clone was counted a single time. The rearrangement uses TRBV18 and TRBJ1-6, with D perhaps matching TRBD1 (6 bases). The CDR3 runs to 15 residues. V was cut by 3 bases and J by 8 bases, with 14 bases left in between. Germline V CDR1 and CDR2: KGHSH, LQKENI. The CDR3 DNA reads TGTGCCAGCTCACCCGACAGGTATGAGGATTCACCCCTCCACTTT. Translating gives CASSPDRYEDSPLHF.

J is TRBJ2-3 and V is TRBV19; D is possibly TRBD1 (5 bases). CDR3 length: 12 amino acids. V was pared by 4 bases and J by 7 bases, with 9 bases between. Germline V gene lookup returns CDR1 LNHDA and CDR2 SQIVND (reference sequence). The CDR3 nucleotides are TGTGCCAGTAGTACCAAGGGGCATACGCAGTATTTT. Translating gives CASSTKGHTQYF.

The chain carries TRBV3-1 (or the pseudogene TRBV3-2) and TRBJ2-7; D is perhaps TRBD1 (5 bases). Germline V CDR1 and CDR2: LGHDT, YNNKEL (reference sequence). This CDR3 is 16 amino acids long. V was pared by 0 bases and J by 0 bases, with 12 bases between. CDR3 sequence reads: CASSQDWGRVSYEQYF. As DNA, the CDR3 is TGTGCCAGCAGCCAAGACTGGGGCAGGGTCTCCTACGAGCAGTACTTC.

The chain recombines TRBV28 with TRBJ1-2; no clear D. The CDR3 contains 14 residues. CDR1 MDHEN and CDR2 SYDVKM come from the germline V gene. The V end lost 3 bases, the J end lost 4 bases, and 12 bases lay between the germline ends. The CDR3 loop reads CASSFIYGSYGYTF. The CDR3 nucleotides read TGTGCCAGCAGTTTCATTTACGGGAGCTATGGCTACACCTTC.

The chain joins TRBV12-3 or TRBV12-4 to TRBJ2-7; 7 bases map to TRBD1. CDR3 length: 13 amino acids. V shed 5 bases, J shed 3 bases, and the junction held 4 bases outside the gene matches. CDR3 bases: TGTGCCAGCAGTAAGACAGGGATCTACGAGCAGTACTTC. Its protein product is CASSKTGIYEQYF.

V usage is TRBV28 and J usage is TRBJ1-1, with D possibly being TRBD1 (6 bases). Germline lookup yields CDR1 MDHEN and CDR2 SYDVKM. The V gene lost 5 bases and the J gene lost 1 base, with 11 bases spanning the gap. The CDR3 runs to 14 residues. The CDR3 region has the DNA TGTGCCAGCAGTCCGCCGACAGGGAACACTGAAGCTTTCTTT. Its translation: CASSPPTGNTEAFF. Drawing the rest from reference TRBV28 and TRBJ1-1, the complete variable domain is DVKVTQSSRYLVKRTGEKVFLECVQDMDHENMFWYRQDPGLGLRLIYFSYDVKMKEKGDIPEGYSVSREKKERFSLILESASTNQTSMYLCASSPPTGNTEAFFGQGTRLTVV.

The CDR3, as DNA: TGCGCCAGCAGCCAAGTGGGCAGGGGTGCCTACGAGCAGTACTTC. This translates into CASSQVGRGAYEQYF. The V call is TRBV4-1, the J call TRBJ2-7; a possible D gene is TRBD1 (6 bases). V lost 1 base and J lost 2, with 12 bases in between. The CDR3 extends over 15 amino acids. CDR1 is MGHRA, CDR2 YSYEKL, per germline.

This chain uses TRBV4-1 with TRBJ1-2; D might be TRBD1 (6 bases). Trimming shortened V by 1 base and J by 8 bases, and 14 bases separated the two germline ends. CDR3 length: 14 residues. Germline CDR1 and CDR2: MGHRA and YSYEKL. The CDR3 bases are TGCGCCAGCAGCCAAGTCGGCAGGGGAAAGGGCTACACCTTC. Translation: CASSQVGRGKGYTF.

The J gene is TRBJ1-1, the V gene TRBV7-6; TRBD1 might be the D (6 bases). This CDR3 is built from 18 residues. Per germline, CDR1 SGHVS and CDR2 FNYEAQ. V lost 7 bases and J 0 bases, leaving 24 bases between the germline ends. CDR3 bases: TGTGCCAGCACCCACGAGAAGGGGGTTCGGAGACTGAACACTGAAGCTTTCTTT. As protein: CASTHEKGVRRLNTEAFF.

CDR3 sequence: CASSYGTGDNQPQHF. CDR3 nucleotide sequence: TGTGCCAGCAGTTACGGGACAGGGGACAATCAGCCCCAGCATTTT. V is TRBV6-5 and J is TRBJ1-5; 10 nucleotides line up with TRBD1. V dropped 2 bases and J dropped 3; count of bases not matched to a gene: 1. The CDR3 is 15 residues long. CDR1 and CDR2 (germline): MNHEY, SVGAGI.

V is TRBV19 and J is TRBJ1-6; D is undetermined. Trimming took 6 bases from V and 10 from J, leaving 13 bases between them. The CDR3 contains 13 residues. Germline CDR1 LNHDA, CDR2 SQIVND (reference sequence). In DNA, the CDR3 is TGTGCCAGTAGCCGACTGGTTGAATCACCCCTCCACTTT. The encoded protein is CASSRLVESPLHF.

The rearrangement joins TRBV12-3 or TRBV12-4 to TRBJ1-1; D unresolved. There are 12 residues in the CDR3. V lost 6 bases and J lost 5, with 10 bases in between. CDR3: CASSPPRTEAFF. Written as DNA, the CDR3 is TGTGCCAGCAGCCCCCCTCGGACTGAAGCTTTCTTT.

The chain recombines TRBV6-5 with TRBJ1-1, with a weak D call TRBD1 (5 bases). The length of the CDR3 is 13 residues. The germline V and J ends were trimmed by 4 bases and 4 bases, with 10 bases remaining between them. Germline V CDR1 and CDR2: MNHEY, SVGAGI. DNA of the CDR3: TGTGCCAGCAGTTGGCGGAGGGGCACTGAAGCTTTCTTT. Translation gives CASSWRRGTEAFF.

The DNA of the CDR3 is TGTGCCAGCAACGGACAGGCAAACACCGGGGAGCTGTTTTTT. This sequence encodes CASNGQANTGELFF. The chain joins TRBV6-5 to TRBJ2-2, with 7 bases identical to TRBD1. CDR1 and CDR2 (germline): MNHEY, SVGAGI. With 7 bases clipped from V and 2 bases from J, the junction kept 4 bases outside the gene matches. CDR3 length: 14 residues.

The chain joins TRBV19 to TRBJ1-5, with TRBD1 identical over 8 bases. The ends lost 6 bases at V and 7 bases at J; junction bases unmatched: 8. The CDR3 is 14 residues long. Germline V CDR1 and CDR2: LNHDA, SQIVND (reference sequence). The CDR3 DNA reads TGTGCCAGTAGGGACGGACAGGGCGTGCAGCCCCAGCATTTT. Translation gives CASRDGQGVQPQHF.

The gene calls are TRBV28 and TRBJ1-2, with 12 bases aligning to TRBD1. CDR3 size: 16 residues. Germline CDR1 reads MDHEN; CDR2 reads SYDVKM. The V segment lost 2 bases and the J segment 5 bases; nucleotides outside the gene matches: 6. The CDR3 region is CASSLPGTGGYYGYTF. In nucleotides, the CDR3 is TGTGCCAGCAGTTTACCCGGGACAGGGGGCTATTATGGCTACACCTTC.

The chain's CDR3 is CASSDRDRAQYF. In DNA, the CDR3 is TGTGCCAGCAGTGACCGGGACAGGGCGCAGTATTTT. The rearrangement uses TRBV6-1 and TRBJ2-3, with TRBD1 matching 9 bases. The CDR3 consists of 12 residues. CDR1 and CDR2 (germline): MNHNS, SASEGT. After removal of 3 bases from V and 10 bases from J, the junction contained 2 bases not matched to a gene.

This CDR3 is CASSTLGQGITEAFF. The CDR3 DNA is TGTGCCAGCAGTACCCTGGGACAGGGGATCACTGAAGCTTTCTTT. The J gene is TRBJ1-1, the V gene TRBV6-2 or TRBV6-3, with 10 positions matching TRBD1. V trimming: 5 bases; J trimming: 4 bases; junction bases outside the gene matches: 7. The CDR3 loop spans 15 amino acids. Per the germline V gene, CDR1 is MNHEY and CDR2 is SVGEGT.

The V and J genes are TRBV5-1 and TRBJ1-3; 11 nucleotides agree with TRBD1. Trimming at V came to 4 bases and at J to 4 bases, leaving 7 bases not matched to a gene. The CDR3 sequence is 16 residues long. Per germline, CDR1 SGHRS and CDR2 YFSETQ. The CDR3 DNA sequence: TGCGCCAGCAGCCTCGGACAGGGGGCGCCGGGAAACACCATATATTTT. As protein: CASSLGQGAPGNTIYF.

The rearrangement uses TRBV2 and TRBJ1-2; D unresolved. The V gene lost 3 bases and the J gene lost 3 bases, with 8 bases spanning the gap. The CDR3 loop spans 13 amino acids. Per the germline V gene, CDR1 is SNHLY and CDR2 is FYNNEI. DNA for the CDR3: TGTGCCAGCAGTGATCCCGGGGACTATGGCTACACCTTC. This encodes CASSDPGDYGYTF. Full variable domain (outside the CDR3, taken from reference TRBV2 and TRBJ1-2): EPEVTQTPSHQVTQMGQEVILRCVPISNHLYFYWYRQILGQKVEFLVSFYNNEISEKSEIFDDQFSVERPDGSNFTLKIRSTKLEDSAMYFCASSDPGDYGYTFGSGTRLTVV.

CDR3 sequence (DNA): TGTGCCAGTAGTAACCGGGCAGGGGACAATAATGAAAAACTGTTTTTT. It encodes CASSNRAGDNNEKLFF. The V and J genes are TRBV19 and TRBJ1-4; a weak D match, TRBD1 (6 bases). Trimming took 4 bases from V and 4 from J, leaving 16 bases between them. Germline CDR1 LNHDA, CDR2 SQIVND (reference sequence). The CDR3 is 16 amino acids.

This clone was seen a few times. The chain combines TRBV2 with TRBJ1-2, with a tentative D call TRBD1 (6 bases). Germline assignment: CDR1 SNHLY and CDR2 FYNNEI. This CDR3 spans 16 amino acids. V was pared by 0 bases and J by 3 bases, with 14 bases between. CDR3: CASSEAQQGGDYGYTF. DNA of the CDR3: TGTGCCAGCAGTGAAGCACAACAGGGAGGGGACTATGGCTACACCTTC.

This clone has a single count. The V and J genes are TRBV3-1 (or the pseudogene TRBV3-2) and TRBJ2-7; 7 positions agree with TRBD2. Germline V gene sequence: CDR1 LGHDT, CDR2 YNNKEL (reference sequence). The CDR3 length is 15 residues. After removal of 6 bases from V and 0 bases from J, the junction contained 8 bases not matched to a gene. Here the CDR3 DNA reads TGTGCCAGCAGTGAGAAGCGGGGTAGCTCCTACGAGCAGTACTTC. Amino acids: CASSEKRGSSYEQYF.

The chain carries TRBV30 and TRBJ1-1, with D unclear. This CDR3 has 14 amino acids. Germline CDR1 is GTSNPN and CDR2 is SVGIG (reference sequence). Between the trimmed V and J ends, which lost 0 bases and 4 bases, there was a span of 12 bases. Written as DNA, the CDR3 is TGTGCCTGGAGTGTAAGCGCGGGTGGCACTGAAGCTTTCTTT. Its translation: CAWSVSAGGTEAFF.

A word on this clone: An end of the junction does not agree with germline; a read error may underlie this. The chain couples TRBV12-3 or TRBV12-4 to TRBJ1-3, with 10 bases matching TRBD1. This CDR3 is 13 amino acids long. This CDR3 is CASRRDRGSTIYF. DNA of the CDR3: TGTGCCAGCAGGCGGGACAGGGGAAGCACCATATATTTT.

The V call is TRBV5-1, the J call TRBJ2-7; 7 positions match TRBD2. Germline loops: CDR1 SGHRS, CDR2 YFSETQ. CDR3 length: 15 amino acids. V dropped 2 bases and J dropped 3; count of bases not matched to a gene: 8. Here the CDR3 DNA reads TGCGCCAGCAGCTTCTCGGGGGGAAGGGGCTACGAGCAGTACTTC. This codes for CASSFSGGRGYEQYF. Complete variable domain (other parts from reference TRBV5-1 and TRBJ2-7): KAGVTQTPRYLIKTRGQQVTLSCSPISGHRSVSWYQQTPGQGLQFLFEYFSETQRNKGNFPGRFSGRQFSNSRSEMNVSTLELGDSALYLCASSFSGGRGYEQYFGPGTRLTVT.